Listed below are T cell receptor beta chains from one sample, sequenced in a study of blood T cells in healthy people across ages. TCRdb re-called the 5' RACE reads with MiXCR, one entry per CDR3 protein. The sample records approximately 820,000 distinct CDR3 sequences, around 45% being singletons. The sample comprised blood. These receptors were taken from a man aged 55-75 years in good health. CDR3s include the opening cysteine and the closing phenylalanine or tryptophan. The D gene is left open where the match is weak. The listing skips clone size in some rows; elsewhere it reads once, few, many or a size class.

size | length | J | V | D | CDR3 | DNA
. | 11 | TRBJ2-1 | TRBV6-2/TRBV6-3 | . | CASSYRRGQFF | TGTGCCAGCAGTTACAGGCGTGGGCAGTTCTTC
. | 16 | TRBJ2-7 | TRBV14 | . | CASSQVVGASYNEQYF | TGTGCCAGCAGCCAAGTGGTCGGCGCATCCTACAATGAGCAGTACTTC
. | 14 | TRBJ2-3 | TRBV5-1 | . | CASRPETEADTQYF | TGCGCCAGCCGACCAGAAACTGAGGCAGATACGCAGTATTTT
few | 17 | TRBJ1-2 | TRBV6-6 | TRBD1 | CASSYSIRGRFNYGYTF | TGTGCCAGCAGTTACTCGATCAGGGGGCGGTTTAACTATGGCTACACCTTC
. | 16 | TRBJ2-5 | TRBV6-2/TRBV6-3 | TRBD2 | CASSYTSGRTQGTQYF | TGTGCCAGCAGTTACACTAGCGGAAGGACCCAAGGGACCCAGTACTTC
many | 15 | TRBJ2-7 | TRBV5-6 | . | CASSLVRGIAYEQYF | TGTGCCAGCAGCTTGGTAAGGGGGATCGCCTACGAGCAGTACTTC
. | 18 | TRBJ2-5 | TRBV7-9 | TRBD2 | CASSSRTSGGPPRETQYF | TGTGCCAGCAGCTCGAGGACTAGCGGGGGGCCACCACGAGAGACCCAGTACTTC
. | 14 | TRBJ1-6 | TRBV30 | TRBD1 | CAWSPLSGGSPLHF | TGTGCCTGGAGCCCGCTCTCAGGGGGCTCACCCCTCCACTTT
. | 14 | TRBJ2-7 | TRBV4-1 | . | CASRAGDATYEQYF | TGCGCCAGCAGGGCAGGGGACGCAACCTACGAGCAGTACTTC
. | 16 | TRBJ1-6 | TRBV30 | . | CAWSRGRQAHNSPLHF | TGTGCCTGGAGTCGCGGTCGACAAGCTCATAATTCACCCCTCCACTTT
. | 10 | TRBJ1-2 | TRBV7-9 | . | CASGRTVSTF | TGTGCCAGCGGCCGGACAGTTTCCACCTTC
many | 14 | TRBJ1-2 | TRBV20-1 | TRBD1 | CSARDRDRVYGYTF | TGCAGTGCTAGAGATCGAGACAGGGTCTATGGCTACACCTTC
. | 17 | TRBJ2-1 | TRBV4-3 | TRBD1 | CASSQHGTGVLQETQFF | TGCGCCAGCAGCCAACATGGGACAGGGGTCCTCCAAGAGACCCAGTTCTTC
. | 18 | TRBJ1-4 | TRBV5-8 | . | CASSLGSAAHATNEKLFF | TGTGCCAGCAGCTTGGGTTCGGCAGCGCATGCAACTAATGAAAAACTGTTTTTT
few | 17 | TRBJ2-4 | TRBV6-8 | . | CASSYLKEAMRQNIQYF | TGTGCCAGCAGTTACCTGAAGGAGGCTATGAGACAAAACATTCAGTACTTC
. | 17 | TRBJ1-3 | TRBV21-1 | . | CASSKKMTARSGNTIYF | TGTGCCAGCAGCAAAAAAATGACAGCGCGCTCTGGAAACACCATATATTTT